This record concerns one TCR beta chain sequence. These data belong to a study of blood T cell repertoires in COVID-19. Study details: Specimens from acute and convalescent COVID-19 originated in the United States, Italy and Spain.

The V gene lost 7 bases and the J gene lost 2 bases, with 14 bases spanning the gap. This CDR3 has 15 residues. Germline CDR1 MDHEN, CDR2 SYDVKM. Methods used by the authors: Counts of nucleated cells, estimated from reference gene primer amplification, were obtained. Only in-frame clones appear in the TCRdb table, and some are missing; sequencing was by immunoSEQ multiplex PCR. That table is the source of V, J and clone size, and D and trimming were worked out from the DNA. The table includes about 120,000 clones, around 74% detected once. The genes are TRBV28 and TRBJ2-2, with D uncertain. The specimen sequenced was peripheral blood. The receptor's source is a man aged 55 to 70 with acute or convalescent COVID-19. CDR3 region: CASKKRPSNTGELFF. CDR3 in DNA: TGTGCCAGCAAAAAGAGGCCCTCTAACACCGGGGAGCTGTTTTTT.